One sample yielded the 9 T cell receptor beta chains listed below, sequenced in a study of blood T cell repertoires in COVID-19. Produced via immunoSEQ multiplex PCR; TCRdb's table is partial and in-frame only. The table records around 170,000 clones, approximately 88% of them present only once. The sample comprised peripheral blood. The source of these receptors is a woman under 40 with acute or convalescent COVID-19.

The chain's CDR3 is CASSSPRSSGNTIYF. CDR3 nucleotides: TGTGCCAGCAGTTCGCCTCGGAGCTCTGGAAACACCATATATTTT. This rearrangement joins TRBV6-5 to TRBJ1-3, with D unresolved. The CDR3 is made up of 15 amino acids. Looked up from germline, CDR1 is MNHEY and CDR2 is SVGAGI. The V end lost 4 bases, the J end lost 0 bases, and 10 bases lay between the germline ends.

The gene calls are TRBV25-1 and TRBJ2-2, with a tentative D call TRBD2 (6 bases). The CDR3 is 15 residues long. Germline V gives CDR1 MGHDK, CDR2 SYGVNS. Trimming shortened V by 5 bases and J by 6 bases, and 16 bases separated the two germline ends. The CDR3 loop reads CASSLAGRGAGELFF. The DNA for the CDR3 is TGTGCCAGCAGTCTCGCCGGGAGAGGAGCCGGGGAGCTGTTTTTT.

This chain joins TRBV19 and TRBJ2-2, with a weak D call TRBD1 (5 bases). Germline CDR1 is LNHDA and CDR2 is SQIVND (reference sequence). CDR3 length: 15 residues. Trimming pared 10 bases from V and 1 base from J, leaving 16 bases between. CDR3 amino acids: CATTRQSLNTGELFF. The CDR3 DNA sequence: TGTGCCACCACACGACAGAGTCTGAACACCGGGGAGCTGTTTTTT.

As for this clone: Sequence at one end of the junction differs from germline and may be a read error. CDR3: CASTQHGRAGELFF. The CDR3 DNA reads as TGTGCCAGCACCCAACACGGGAGGGCCGGGGAGCTGTTTTTT. The rearrangement joins TRBV3-1 (or the pseudogene TRBV3-2) to TRBJ2-2, with 8 bases aligning to TRBD2. Germline V gene lookup returns CDR1 LGHDT and CDR2 YNNKEL (reference sequence). The CDR3 length is 14 residues.

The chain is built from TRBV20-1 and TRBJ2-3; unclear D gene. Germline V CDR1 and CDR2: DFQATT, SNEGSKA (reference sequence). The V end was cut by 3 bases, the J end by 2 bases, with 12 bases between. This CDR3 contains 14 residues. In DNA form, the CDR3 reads TGCAGTGCTAGTCCGTACAGAAACACAGATACGCAGTATTTT. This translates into CSASPYRNTDTQYF.

CDR3 sequence: CASSLSSTSFETQYF. The CDR3 DNA sequence: TGTGCCAGCAGCTTAAGTTCGACTAGTTTTGAGACCCAGTACTTC. This chain links TRBV7-9 with TRBJ2-5, with TRBD2 as a possible D gene (6 bases). CDR3 length: 15 amino acids. Trimming pared 2 bases from V and 5 bases from J, leaving 15 bases between. Germline V CDR1 and CDR2: SEHNR, FQNEAQ (reference sequence).

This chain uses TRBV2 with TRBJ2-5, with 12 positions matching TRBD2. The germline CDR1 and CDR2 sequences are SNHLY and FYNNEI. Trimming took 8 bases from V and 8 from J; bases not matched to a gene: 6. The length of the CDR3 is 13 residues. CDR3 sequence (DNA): TGTGCCAGCCTTCTACTAGCGGGAGGTACCCAGTACTTC. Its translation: CASLLLAGGTQYF.

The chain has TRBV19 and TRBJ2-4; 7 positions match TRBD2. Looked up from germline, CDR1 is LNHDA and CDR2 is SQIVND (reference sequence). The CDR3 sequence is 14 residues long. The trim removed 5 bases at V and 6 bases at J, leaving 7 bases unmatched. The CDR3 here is CASSPGGGVNIQYF. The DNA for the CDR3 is TGTGCCAGTAGTCCGGGAGGCGGGGTAAACATTCAGTACTTC.

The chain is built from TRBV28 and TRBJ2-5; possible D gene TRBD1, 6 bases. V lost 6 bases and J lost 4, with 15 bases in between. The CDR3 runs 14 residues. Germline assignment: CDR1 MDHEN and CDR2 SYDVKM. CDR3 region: CASSPQSRGETQYF. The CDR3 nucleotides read TGTGCCAGCAGCCCACAGAGCAGGGGAGAGACCCAGTACTTC.